Detailed here is one T cell receptor beta chain. What it recognizes is unknown. This record comes from a study of CXCR3-negative and CXCR3-positive naive CD8 T cells. The wider study: There were about 135 million TRB reads altogether, and each library had about 1.5 +/- 0.3 million of them.

Germline loops: CDR1 SQVTM, CDR2 ANQGSEA. CDR3 size: 16 residues. Overall study results and limits: Comparison of naive CXCR3-negative and CXCR3-positive cells revealed similar TRBV-TRBJ usage, while memory cells differed. Naive cells that were CXCR3-positive had more hydrophobic TRB CDR3s (compared with CXCR3-negative naive cells). Whereas both naive subsets had comparably high diversity, memory CD8+ cells had much lower diversity.

TRB cDNA libraries were made by UMI-labeled 5' RACE. No DNA is given; TCRdb re-called the 5' RACE reads and lists each CDR3 protein once. Its listing shows 49,000 or so distinct CDR3 sequences. The sequenced sample consisted of naive CXCR3+ CD8+ T cells from blood. Subset defined: CD45RO-CCR7+CD27+CD95- naive CD8+ T cells expressing CXCR3 (TNR3+). The chain is built from TRBV29-1 and TRBJ2-1; TCRdb names TRBD1, which stays unverified in the absence of DNA. This sequence was found in a human donor in good health. Some clones in this sample may be carry-over from other donors' samples. The chain's CDR3 is CSVDAVRDRGMYEQFF.